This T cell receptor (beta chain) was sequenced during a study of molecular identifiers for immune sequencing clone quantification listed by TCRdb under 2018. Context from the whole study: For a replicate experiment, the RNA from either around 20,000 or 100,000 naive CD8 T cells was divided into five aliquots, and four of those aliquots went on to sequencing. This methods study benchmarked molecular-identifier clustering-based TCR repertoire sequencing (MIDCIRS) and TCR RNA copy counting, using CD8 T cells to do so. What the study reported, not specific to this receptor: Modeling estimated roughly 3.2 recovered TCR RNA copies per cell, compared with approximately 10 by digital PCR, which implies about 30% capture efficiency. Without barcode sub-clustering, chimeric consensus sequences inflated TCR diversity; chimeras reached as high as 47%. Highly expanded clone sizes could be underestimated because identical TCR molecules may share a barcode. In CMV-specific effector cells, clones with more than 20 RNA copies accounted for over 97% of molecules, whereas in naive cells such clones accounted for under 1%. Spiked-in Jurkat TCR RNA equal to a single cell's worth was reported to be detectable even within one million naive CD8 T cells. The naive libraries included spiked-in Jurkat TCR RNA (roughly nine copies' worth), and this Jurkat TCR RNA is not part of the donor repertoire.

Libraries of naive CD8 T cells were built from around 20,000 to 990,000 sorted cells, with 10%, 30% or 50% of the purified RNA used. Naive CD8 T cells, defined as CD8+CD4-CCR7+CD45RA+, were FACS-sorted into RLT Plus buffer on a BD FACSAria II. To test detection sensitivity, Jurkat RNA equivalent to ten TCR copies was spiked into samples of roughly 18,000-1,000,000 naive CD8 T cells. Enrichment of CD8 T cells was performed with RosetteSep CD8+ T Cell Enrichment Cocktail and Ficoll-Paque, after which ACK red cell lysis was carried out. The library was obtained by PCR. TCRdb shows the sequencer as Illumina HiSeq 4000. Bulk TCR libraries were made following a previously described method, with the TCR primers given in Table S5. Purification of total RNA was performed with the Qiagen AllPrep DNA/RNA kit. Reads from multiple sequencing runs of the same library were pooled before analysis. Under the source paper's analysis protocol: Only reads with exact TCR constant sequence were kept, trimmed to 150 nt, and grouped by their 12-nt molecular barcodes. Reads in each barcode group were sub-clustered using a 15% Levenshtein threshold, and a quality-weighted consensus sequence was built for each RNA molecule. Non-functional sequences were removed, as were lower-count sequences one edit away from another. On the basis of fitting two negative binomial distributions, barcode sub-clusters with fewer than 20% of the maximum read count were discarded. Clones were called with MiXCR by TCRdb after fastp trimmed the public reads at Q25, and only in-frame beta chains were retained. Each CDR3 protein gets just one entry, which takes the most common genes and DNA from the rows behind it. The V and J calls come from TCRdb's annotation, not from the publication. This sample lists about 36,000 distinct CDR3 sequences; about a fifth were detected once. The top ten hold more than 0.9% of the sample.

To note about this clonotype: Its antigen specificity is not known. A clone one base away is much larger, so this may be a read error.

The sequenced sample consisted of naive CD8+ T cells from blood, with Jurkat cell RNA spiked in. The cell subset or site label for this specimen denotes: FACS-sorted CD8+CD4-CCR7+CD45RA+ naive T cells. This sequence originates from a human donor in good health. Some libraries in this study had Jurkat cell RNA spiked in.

CDR3 sequence: CASSLLGPRADTQYF. The DNA sequence is TGTGCCAGCAGTTTATTAGGGCCCCGCGCAGATACGCAGTATTTT. Recombination connected TRBV27 to TRBJ2-3, with the D gene not confidently named. From its cysteine to its phenylalanine, the CDR3 spans 15 amino acids. Only CDR3 DNA remains: 45 bases, in frame from the first base. At the junction V is shortened by 1 base and J by 4 bases, with 12 bases in between. CDR1 and CDR2, per the germline V gene (reference sequence), are MNHEY and SMNVEV.